Below are 4 T cell receptor beta chains sequenced from a single sample in a study of early T cells in non-severe SARS-CoV-2 infection. TCRdb reprocessed the 5' RACE reads with MiXCR, giving one entry per CDR3 protein. The data hold 70,000 to 75,000 distinct CDR3 sequences, with 9% to 15% observed a single time. The material sequenced was whole blood. These receptors originate from an adult who was a healthcare worker with PCR-confirmed SARS-CoV-2 infection or an uninfected control (not recorded which).

This clonotype was recorded many times. This chain links TRBV5-1 with TRBJ1-1, with a tentative D call TRBD1 (5 bases). Germline loops: CDR1 SGHRS, CDR2 YFSETQ. V lost 4 bases, J lost 4 bases, and 26 bases lay in between. CDR3 size: 18 residues. In nucleotides, the CDR3 is TGCGCCAGCAGCGGGAAAAGATTGGCAGGGCTTTCGGGCACTGAAGCTTTCTTT. It codes for CASSGKRLAGLSGTEAFF.

In its sample, this clonotype was seen a few times. The CDR3, as DNA: TGTGCCAGCAGCTCCTCCACTAGCGGGAGGAATGGTGAGCAGTTCTTC. This gives the protein CASSSSTSGRNGEQFF. The chain recombines TRBV7-7 with TRBJ2-1; 12 bases align to TRBD2. The germline V gene has CDR1 SSHAT and CDR2 FNYEAQ (reference sequence). The CDR3 is 16 amino acids. V lost 4 bases and J lost 9; bases outside the gene matches: 10.

In its sample, this clonotype was seen a few times. The V gene is TRBV6-2 or TRBV6-3, the J gene TRBJ2-1; D uncertain. Germline CDR1 is MNHEY and CDR2 is SVGEGT. The CDR3 spans 11 residues. V gave up 6 bases and J gave up 13 bases, with 13 bases separating them. The CDR3 DNA follows: TGTGCCAGCAGCCCCCGAGGTCCCCAGTTCTTC. This codes for CASSPRGPQFF.

Only a few counts were recorded for this clonotype. The chain links TRBV9 to TRBJ2-7, with D perhaps given as TRBD1 or TRBD2 (5 bases each). Trimming removed 0 bases from V and 6 bases from J, with 13 bases in between. Germline V gene lookup returns CDR1 SGDLS and CDR2 YYNGEE. CDR3 length: 14 amino acids. The CDR3 loop is CASSVEGSSSEQYF. The CDR3 bases are TGTGCCAGCAGCGTAGAGGGGAGTAGCTCCGAGCAGTACTTC.